The present TCR beta chain was sequenced within a study of T cell changes during pregnancy in multiple sclerosis. Trimming cost V 4 bases and J 2 bases; bases outside gene matches: 8. The germline gives CDR1 SEHNR, CDR2 FQNEAQ (reference sequence). The CDR3 has 15 residues. Clones were sequenced by immunoSEQ multiplex PCR, and TCRdb holds only the in-frame ones, with some missing. Among tens of thousands of clones listed, under 95% were seen once. The source material was CD8+ T cells from peripheral blood mononuclear cells, sampled before pregnancy. The source of this sequence is a female donor with multiple sclerosis, enrolled in a pregnancy study. The rearrangement joins TRBV7-9 to TRBJ2-7, with 7 bases fitting TRBD2. This CDR3 reads CASSSRAGLAYEQYF. CDR3 coding DNA: TGTGCCAGCAGCTCACGAGCAGGACTAGCCTACGAGCAGTACTTC.